This T cell receptor (beta chain) emerged from a study of CD4 T cells in relation to SARS-CoV-2 and coronaviruses. Study in general: PBMCs were cultured with antigen for 10 days before TCR beta sequencing.

Note on this clone: The target antigen is unknown.

Germline V gene data show CDR1 as LGHNA and CDR2 as YSLEER. The ends were cut back, 4 bases at V and 4 bases at J, with 18 bases in the middle. The CDR3 sequence is 16 residues long. TCRdb's table, derived via immunoSEQ multiplex PCR, lists solely in-frame clones and lacks some. The sample shows some 20,000 clones, 65% to 80% of them seen only once. CD4+ T cells from unexposed donors were obtained before the COVID-19 pandemic (2011-2018). Isolation of CD4+ T cells took place after approximately eleven days in culture. Input material: CD4+ T cells from PBMCs, cultured in vitro. This chain uses TRBV4-3 with TRBJ2-3, with D possibly matching TRBD2 (5 bases). This TCR derives from a human donor in good health. CDR3 residues: CASSLRTSIGPDTQYF. The CDR3 nucleotides are TGCGCCAGCAGCCTCCGGACTTCGATAGGCCCAGATACGCAGTATTTT.